The 32 T cell receptor beta chains below all came from one sample that was sequenced in a study of OX40 agonist ivuxolimab in advanced cancers. The table came from immunoSEQ multiplex PCR; TCRdb's copy has only in-frame clones and leaves some out. This sample has tens of thousands of clones; around 90% occur once, and the top ten carry about 0.3%. The sequences come from CD4+ or CD8+ T cells sorted from blood, collected in a trial of the OX40 agonist ivuxolimab. Source of these receptors: an adult with an advanced solid tumor such as melanoma, head and neck, liver or kidney cancer.

By share, this clone ranks as medium-sized (0.01 to 0.1%). The chain is built from TRBV12-5 and TRBJ1-4; D gene unclear. V dropped 3 bases and J dropped 8 bases, with 10 bases sitting between them. Germline loops: CDR1 LGHNT, CDR2 FRNRAP. The CDR3 is 13 residues long. Here the CDR3 DNA reads TGTGCTAGTGGTTTAGAAGGTATCGAAAAACTGTTTTTT. Its translation is CASGLEGIEKLFF.

The rearrangement joins TRBV9 to TRBJ1-1; D remains unclear. V was trimmed by 1 base and J by 1 base, leaving 5 bases between them. CDR3 length equals 13 residues. Germline values: CDR1 SGDLS, CDR2 YYNGEE. In nucleotides, the CDR3 is TGTGCCAGCAGCGTAAGGCCGAACACTGAAGCTTTCTTT. Its translation is CASSVRPNTEAFF.

The chain uses TRBV6-5 and TRBJ2-7; D gene unclear. Looked up from germline, CDR1 is MNHEY and CDR2 is SVGAGI. V lost 0 bases, J lost 7 bases, and 16 bases lay in between. CDR3 length equals 15 residues. The CDR3 DNA sequence: TGTGCCAGCAGTTACTCGACCAGGCCCCCTTGGGAGCAGTACTTC. The encoded protein is CASSYSTRPPWEQYF.

The chain is built from TRBV19 and TRBJ2-1, with TRBD2 as a possible D gene (6 bases). The CDR3 loop spans 14 amino acids. The germline V gene has CDR1 LNHDA and CDR2 SQIVND (reference sequence). The V gene lost 1 base and the J gene lost 7 bases, with 11 bases spanning the gap. The DNA of the CDR3 is TGTGCCAGTAGTATAGTTCCCGCGGGGAATGAGCAGTTCTTC. It specifies CASSIVPAGNEQFF.

The chain is built from TRBV7-3 and TRBJ1-4, with 11 bases fitting TRBD1. The V gene's germline CDR1 is SGHTA and CDR2 FQGTGA. CDR3 size: 15 residues. Losses at the gene ends were 5 bases for V and 7 bases for J; bases not matched to a gene: 6. This chain's CDR3 is CASSPTGTGGEKLFF. Here the CDR3 DNA reads TGTGCCAGCAGCCCTACCGGGACAGGGGGTGAAAAACTGTTTTTT. Full variable domain (outside the CDR3, taken from reference TRBV7-3 and TRBJ1-4): GAGVSQTPSNKVTEKGKYVELRCDPISGHTALYWYRQSLGQGPEFLIYFQGTGAADDSGLPNDRFFAVRPEGSVSTLKIQRTERGDSAVYLCASSPTGTGGEKLFFGSGTQLSVL.

This rearrangement joins TRBV6-1 to TRBJ2-5; 9 positions match TRBD2. The CDR3 loop spans 17 amino acids. Germline loops: CDR1 MNHNS, CDR2 SASEGT. V was pared by 4 bases and J by 0 bases, with 9 bases of the junction left unmatched. CDR3 protein: CASSGGSSGKYQETQYF. The CDR3 DNA follows: TGTGCCAGCAGTGGGGGGTCTAGCGGGAAGTACCAAGAGACCCAGTACTTC.

Only a few counts were recorded for this clone. At one boundary the junction diverges from the germline segment, which might be a read error. The V and J genes are TRBV9 and TRBJ1-1; D not resolved. Looked up from germline, CDR1 is SGDLS and CDR2 is YYNGEE. This CDR3 is 12 amino acids long. The CDR3 loop is CASSVESGKRLF. The CDR3 DNA reads TGTGCCAGCAGCGTAGAATCCGGGAAACGATTGTTT.

The chain is built from TRBV6-1 and TRBJ1-2; D gene unclear. Per germline, CDR1 MNHNS and CDR2 SASEGT. The CDR3 sequence is 14 residues long. V gave up 0 bases and J gave up 3 bases, with 8 bases separating them. CDR3 loop: CASSEASGYYGYTF. As DNA, the CDR3 is TGTGCCAGCAGTGAAGCATCTGGGTACTATGGCTACACCTTC.

The gene calls are TRBV9 and TRBJ1-1; 7 nucleotides agree with TRBD1. CDR3 size: 14 residues. The germline gives CDR1 SGDLS, CDR2 YYNGEE. The ends lost 0 bases at V and 6 bases at J; junction bases unmatched: 5. CDR3 DNA sequence: TGTGCCAGCAGCGTAGGAGGGGGGACAGCTGAAGCTTTCTTT. This translates into CASSVGGGTAEAFF.

The chain couples TRBV4-1 to TRBJ2-4; TRBD1 agrees at 12 bases. The CDR3 runs 16 residues. The J segment lost 8 bases and the V segment lost 1 base, leaving 6 bases of the junction unmatched. CDR1 and CDR2 from the germline V gene are MGHRA and YSYEKL. CDR3 DNA: TGCGCCAGCAGCCAAGCTGACGGGACAGGGGGCTACATTCAGTACTTC. Translation gives CASSQADGTGGYIQYF.

The V and J genes are TRBV7-3 and TRBJ2-1, with D uncertain. Trimming pared 1 base from V and 9 bases from J, leaving 10 bases between. This CDR3 has 13 amino acids. Germline CDR1 is SGHTA and CDR2 is FQGTGA. The CDR3 loop is CASSLNPVAEQFF. The CDR3 DNA sequence: TGTGCCAGCAGCTTAAACCCAGTGGCTGAGCAGTTCTTC. The full variable domain, its missing parts supplied by reference TRBV7-3 and TRBJ2-1, is GAGVSQTPSNKVTEKGKYVELRCDPISGHTALYWYRQSLGQGPEFLIYFQGTGAADDSGLPNDRFFAVRPEGSVSTLKIQRTERGDSAVYLCASSLNPVAEQFFGPGTRLTVL.

The V call is TRBV12-5, the J call TRBJ1-1; no firm D call. Germline lookup yields CDR1 LGHNT and CDR2 FRNRAP. The CDR3 is 14 residues long. V gave up 8 bases and J gave up 2 bases, with 15 bases separating them. The CDR3 DNA sequence: TGTGCTAGTATTCCCTCTAGAGGCAACACTGAAGCTTTCTTT. It encodes CASIPSRGNTEAFF.

The chain recombines TRBV5-6 with TRBJ2-5; D is unresolved. The germline CDR1 and CDR2 sequences are SGHDT and YYEEEE. CDR3 size: 13 residues. V shed 4 bases and J shed 7 bases, with 14 bases lying between them. CDR3 DNA sequence: TGTGCCAGCAGCCGGGTGGCAGGCGGGACCCAGTACTTC. It specifies CASSRVAGGTQYF.

This chain links TRBV6-1 with TRBJ1-2; the match to TRBD1 covers 7 bases. V was clipped by 6 bases and J by 2 bases; unmatched bases: 9. The CDR3 extends over 15 amino acids. The V gene's germline CDR1 is MNHNS and CDR2 SASEGT. Here the CDR3 DNA reads TGTGCCAGCAGCCGCCCGGCGACAGGGAACTATGGCTACACCTTC. Translated: CASSRPATGNYGYTF.

The chain carries TRBV7-2 and TRBJ2-2; unclear D gene. V lost 2 bases, J lost 1 base, and 8 bases lay in between. The length of the CDR3 is 15 residues. Germline assignment: CDR1 SGHTA and CDR2 FQGNSA. CDR3 in DNA: TGTGCCAGCAGCTTAAAGTCGGAGAACACCGGGGAGCTGTTTTTT. Residues: CASSLKSENTGELFF. Full variable domain (rest looked up from reference TRBV7-2 and TRBJ2-2): GAGVSQSPSNKVTEKGKDVELRCDPISGHTALYWYRQSLGQGLEFLIYFQGNSAPDKSGLPSDRFSAERTGGSVSTLTIQRTQQEDSAVYLCASSLKSENTGELFFGEGSRLTVL.

The rearrangement joins TRBV15 to TRBJ2-5, with D possibly TRBD2 on 6 matching bases. Germline values: CDR1 LNHNV, CDR2 YYDKDF (reference sequence). Trimming shortened V by 4 bases and J by 4 bases, and 10 bases separated the two germline ends. This CDR3 has 13 amino acids. CDR3 sequence reads: CATSTGGRETQYF. In DNA, the CDR3 is TGTGCCACCAGCACCGGGGGTAGAGAGACCCAGTACTTC.

This chain joins TRBV6-5 and TRBJ1-2; tentatively, D is TRBD1 (5 bases). Trimming left V 5 bases short and J 4 bases short, with 14 bases between. In germline, CDR1 is MNHEY, CDR2 SVGAGI. There are 14 residues in the CDR3. The CDR3 is CASSLDRQSYGYTF. As DNA, the CDR3 is TGTGCCAGCAGTCTAGACCGACAGAGCTATGGCTACACCTTC.

This clone turned up a few times. J is TRBJ2-7 and V is TRBV10-2; D not resolved. Looked up from germline, CDR1 is WSHSY and CDR2 is SAAADI. The CDR3 contains 12 residues. V lost 6 bases and J 6 bases, leaving 12 bases between the germline ends. The CDR3 nucleotides are TGCGCCAGCAGGGACCCTAGAGCCGAGCAGTACTTC. It codes for CASRDPRAEQYF.

CDR3 in DNA: TGTGCCATCAGCCCCGGGTCCGATCAGCCCCAGCATTTT. Its translation is CAISPGSDQPQHF. The chain recombines TRBV10-3 with TRBJ1-5; D is uncertain. This CDR3 region has 13 residues. Germline CDR1 ENHRY, CDR2 SYGVKD. The V gene lost 6 bases and the J gene lost 5 bases, with 11 bases spanning the gap.

The V and J genes are TRBV14 and TRBJ2-1; D gene uncertain. Deletions cut 1 base from V and 7 bases from J, with 5 bases between. Germline CDR1 SGHDN, CDR2 FVKESK. The CDR3 extends over 12 amino acids. The CDR3 DNA reads TGTGCCAGCAGCCAAGCCGTTAATGAGCAGTTCTTC. It is translated as CASSQAVNEQFF.

This sequence joins TRBV18 and TRBJ2-5; D gene uncertain. The CDR3 has 13 amino acids. Trimming cost V 1 base and J 5 bases, with 8 bases left between them. Germline values: CDR1 KGHSH, CDR2 LQKENI. CDR3 loop: CASSPLHGETQYF. CDR3 DNA sequence: TGTGCCAGCTCACCACTGCATGGGGAGACCCAGTACTTC.

The rearrangement links TRBV6-1 to TRBJ2-7; D gene unclear. The V gene lost 3 bases and the J gene lost 0 bases, with 12 bases spanning the gap. The germline V gene encodes CDR1 MNHNS and CDR2 SASEGT. The CDR3 has 15 amino acids. Here the CDR3 DNA reads TGTGCCAGCAGTGATCGGCTCGTGGGCTCCTACGAGCAGTACTTC. Translated: CASSDRLVGSYEQYF.

The chain is built from TRBV6-5 and TRBJ2-7; D possibly uses TRBD1 or TRBD2 (5 bases each). Germline V gene sequence: CDR1 MNHEY, CDR2 SVGAGI. The CDR3 covers 14 residues. V was clipped by 3 bases and J by 6 bases, with 15 bases between them. The CDR3 coding sequence is TGTGCCAGCAGTTATCTCACGGGGCCCCTCGAGCAGTACTTC. It specifies CASSYLTGPLEQYF.

The CDR3, as DNA: TGTGCCAGCAAACACGCGAGAGTCTCGGAGACCCAGTACTTC. This translates into CASKHARVSETQYF. The rearrangement links TRBV7-9 to TRBJ2-5; unclear D gene. From germline, CDR1 is SEHNR and CDR2 FQNEAQ (reference sequence). This CDR3 is built from 14 residues. Trimming cost V 7 bases and J 5 bases, with 17 bases left between them.

J is TRBJ2-5 and V is TRBV7-9; 9 nucleotides align to TRBD1. The CDR3 contains 15 residues. V dropped 5 bases and J dropped 4; count of bases not matched to a gene: 8. Germline V gene sequence: CDR1 SEHNR, CDR2 FQNEAQ (reference sequence). DNA for the CDR3: TGTGCCAGCAGCCTCACAGGGGGCGGGACAGAGACCCAGTACTTC. It codes for CASSLTGGGTETQYF. The variable domain in full, with the rest retrieved from reference TRBV7-9 and TRBJ2-5, is DTGVSQNPRHKITKRGQNVTFRCDPISEHNRLYWYRQTLGQGPEFLTYFQNEAQLEKSRLLSDRFSAERPKGSFSTLEIQRTEQGDSAMYLCASSLTGGGTETQYFGPGTRLLVL.

In its sample, this clone was seen once. The chain employs TRBV28 and TRBJ1-5; D remains ambiguous. V lost 4 bases and J 5 bases, leaving 0 bases between the germline ends. The CDR3 runs 10 residues. Germline loops: CDR1 MDHEN, CDR2 SYDVKM. This CDR3 is CASSYQPQHF. CDR3 bases: TGTGCCAGCAGTTATCAGCCCCAGCATTTT. Filled out from reference TRBV28 and TRBJ1-5, the complete variable domain reads DVKVTQSSRYLVKRTGEKVFLECVQDMDHENMFWYRQDPGLGLRLIYFSYDVKMKEKGDIPEGYSVSREKKERFSLILESASTNQTSMYLCASSYQPQHFGDGTRLSIL.

CDR3 protein: CSALPPGVGNEQFF. DNA of the CDR3: TGCAGCGCGCTCCCCCCAGGGGTTGGCAATGAGCAGTTCTTC. The genes are TRBV29-1 and TRBJ2-1; perhaps TRBD1 as D (6 bases). The CDR3 has 14 residues. The germline V gene has CDR1 SQVTM and CDR2 ANQGSEA. Trimming took 7 bases from V and 6 from J, leaving 19 bases between them.

J is TRBJ2-7 and V is TRBV5-4, with D unresolved. With 4 bases removed from V and 7 bases from J, the gap between germline ends came to 21 bases. Germline-derived CDR1 and CDR2 are SGHNT and YYREEE (reference sequence). The CDR3 has 15 residues. CDR3 amino acids: CASSQPNIGVGEQYF. The CDR3 coding sequence is TGTGCCAGCAGCCAGCCAAACATTGGGGTGGGGGAGCAGTACTTC.

V is TRBV19 and J is TRBJ1-4; TRBD1 is a possible D gene (6 bases). The CDR3 contains 14 residues. The V end lost 7 bases, the J end lost 6 bases, and 15 bases lay between the germline ends. Germline V gene data show CDR1 as LNHDA and CDR2 as SQIVND (reference sequence). CDR3 sequence: CASKTGFEDEKLFF. CDR3 nucleotides: TGTGCCAGTAAAACAGGGTTTGAGGATGAAAAACTGTTTTTT.

The J gene is TRBJ2-1, the V gene TRBV5-1; D is perhaps TRBD2 (6 bases). The CDR3 runs to 16 residues. The V gene's germline CDR1 is SGHRS and CDR2 YFSETQ. The ends were cut back, 4 bases at V and 7 bases at J, with 21 bases in the middle. The CDR3 loop is CASSKFSGTLRNEQFF. The CDR3 coding sequence is TGCGCCAGCAGCAAATTCTCCGGGACTCTGAGGAATGAGCAGTTCTTC.

The J gene is TRBJ2-5, the V gene TRBV5-4; D gene unclear. Germline V gene lookup returns CDR1 SGHNT and CDR2 YYREEE (reference sequence). V was cut by 0 bases and J by 3 bases, with 12 bases left in between. The CDR3 spans 15 residues. This CDR3 reads CASSLGGGIEETQYF. DNA of the CDR3: TGTGCCAGCAGCTTGGGAGGCGGCATAGAAGAGACCCAGTACTTC.

This clone was detected only once. The junction departs from germline at one end; a sequencing error may be responsible. The CDR3 loop is CASTRVPATIEKLFF. The CDR3 DNA is TGTGCCAGCACTCGAGTTCCAGCAACTATTGAAAAACTGTTTTTT. V usage is TRBV6-5 and J usage is TRBJ1-4; D gene unclear. CDR1 and CDR2 from the germline V gene are MNHEY and SVGAGI. The CDR3 is 15 amino acids.